Sequencing of this T cell receptor (beta chain) was carried out in a study of cytotoxic CD8 clonotypes in ibrutinib-treated CLL. TCRdb's copy holds only in-frame clones and misses some; the assay was immunoSEQ multiplex PCR. Of about 120,000 clones listed, over 75% were seen once; the top ten hold about 2.1%. Findings and caveats of the study: Elevated clonality accompanied ibrutinib response, with a return toward baseline values at progression.

Notes on this clone: Its antigen is as yet unknown.

The germline CDR1 and CDR2 sequences are LGHNA and YSLEER. The CDR3 length is 18 residues. Trimming removed 1 base from V and 2 bases from J; junction bases left unmatched: 10. The TCR sequence derives from a human donor with chronic lymphocytic leukemia. The sample here was PBMCs, taken after 24 months of ibrutinib treatment. The gene calls are TRBV4-3 and TRBJ2-3; 9 nucleotides align to TRBD2. CDR3 sequence: CASSQGLLAGPNTDTQYF. DNA for the CDR3: TGCGCCAGCAGCCAAGGACTGCTAGCGGGGCCTAACACAGATACGCAGTATTTT.